The rows below give T cell receptor beta chains drawn from one sample of a study of blood T cell repertoires in COVID-19. The assay was immunoSEQ multiplex PCR, and TCRdb's table has in-frame clones only and misses some. This sample has approximately 90,000 clones, with roughly 70% found just once. Material for sequencing was peripheral blood. The receptors here all came from a woman older than 75 with acute or convalescent COVID-19. The CDR3 runs from the conserved cysteine through the conserved F or W. The order of the fields is J gene, V gene, clone size, D gene, CDR3 protein, CDR3 DNA. The D gene is left open where the match is weak. Rows may omit the clone size; those that give it use once, few, many or a size class.

TRBJ1-1 | TRBV7-8 | NA | NA | CASSLAQGSATEAFF | TGTGCCAGCAGCTTAGCGCAGGGTTCGGCCACTGAAGCTTTCTTT
TRBJ2-7 | TRBV18 | NA | NA | CASSPRGGYEQYF | TGTGCCAGCTCACCAAGGGGGGGATACGAGCAGTACTTC
TRBJ1-5 | TRBV30 | once | NA | CAWSVLAGNQPQHF | TGTGCCTGGAGTGTATTAGCAGGGAACCAGCCCCAGCATTTT
TRBJ1-5 | TRBV6-2/TRBV6-3 | NA | TRBD1 | CASSDDRAQPQHF | TGTGCCAGCAGCGATGACAGGGCTCAGCCCCAGCATTTT
TRBJ1-2 | TRBV4-1 | NA | TRBD1 | CASSRGTGTGHGYTF | TGCGCCAGCAGCCGGGGAACCGGGACAGGTCATGGCTACACCTTC
TRBJ1-1 | TRBV18 | NA | NA | CASSPRKVEGNTEAFF | TGTGCCAGCTCACCACGGAAGGTGGAGGGGAACACTGAAGCTTTCTTT
TRBJ1-4 | TRBV19 | many | NA | CASKGERTEEEKLFF | TGTGCCAGTAAAGGGGAACGGACAGAAGAAGAAAAACTGTTTTTT
TRBJ2-1 | TRBV7-3 | NA | TRBD1 | CASSRQGFQDEQFF | TGTGCCAGCAGTCGACAGGGATTTCAGGATGAGCAGTTCTTC
TRBJ2-2 | TRBV6-2/TRBV6-3 | once | TRBD2 | CASSYKPSGGELFF | TGTGCCAGCAGTTACAAGCCTAGCGGCGGGGAGCTGTTTTTT
TRBJ1-1 | TRBV28 | NA | NA | CASSLPGQNTEAFF | TGTGCCAGCAGTTTACCGGGTCAGAACACTGAAGCTTTCTTT
TRBJ1-6 | TRBV7-3 | NA | TRBD1 | CASSPSTGADSPLHF | TGTGCCAGCAGCCCCTCGACAGGGGCGGACTCACCCCTCCACTTT
TRBJ1-1 | TRBV29-1 | NA | NA | CSVGTAPLNTEAFF | TGCAGCGTTGGAACAGCACCTCTGAACACTGAAGCTTTCTTT
TRBJ1-5 | TRBV5-5 | NA | TRBD1 | CASSQGDINQPQHF | TGTGCCAGCAGTCAGGGGGATATCAATCAGCCCCAGCATTTT
TRBJ2-1 | TRBV6-2/TRBV6-3 | NA | NA | CASSYSEEQFF | TGTGCCAGCAGTTATTCTGAGGAGCAGTTCTTC
TRBJ1-4 | TRBV19 | few | NA | CASSPSEARDNEKLFF | TGTGCCAGTAGCCCCTCGGAGGCCCGGGATAATGAAAAACTGTTTTTT
TRBJ1-5 | TRBV7-9 | NA | NA | CASSLGAGGQPQHF | TGTGCCAGCAGCTTAGGGGCGGGCGGTCAGCCCCAGCATTTT
TRBJ1-4 | TRBV19 | NA | NA | CASTGRGAYEKLFF | TGTGCCTCTACTGGCCGGGGGGCGTACGAAAAACTGTTTTTT
TRBJ1-1 | TRBV19 | NA | TRBD1 | CASAPRDSNTNTEAFF | TGTGCCAGTGCCCCGCGGGACAGCAACACTAACACTGAAGCTTTCTTT
TRBJ2-7 | TRBV3-1/TRBV3-2 | NA | NA | CASSQGGLSSYEQYF | TGTGCCAGCAGCCAAGGAGGTTTGAGCTCCTACGAGCAGTACTTC
TRBJ2-7 | TRBV11-2 | few | NA | CASSLDRGYEQYF | TGTGCCAGCAGCTTAGATCGGGGTTACGAGCAGTACTTC
TRBJ2-3 | TRBV14 | NA | TRBD2 | CASSLWGLRTDTQYF | TGTGCCAGCAGCCTTTGGGGACTAAGGACAGATACGCAGTATTTT
TRBJ2-7 | TRBV28 | NA | TRBD1 | CASSSTGGFSYEQYF | TGTGCCAGCAGTTCGACAGGGGGATTCTCCTACGAGCAGTACTTC
TRBJ1-2 | TRBV5-1 | NA | TRBD1 | CASSFRATGEEGYTF | TGCGCCAGCAGCTTTAGGGCGACAGGGGAGGAAGGCTACACCTTC
TRBJ1-2 | TRBV2 | NA | TRBD1 | CASSSTGANYGYTF | TGTGCCAGCAGTTCGACAGGGGCTAACTATGGCTACACCTTC
TRBJ1-6 | TRBV19 | NA | TRBD1 | CASSHTGGASSPLHF | TGTGCCAGTAGCCATACAGGGGGCGCCTCTTCACCCCTCCACTTT
TRBJ2-3 | TRBV7-9 | NA | NA | CASSPRGPDTQYF | TGTGCCAGCAGCCCCAGGGGCCCAGATACGCAGTATTTT
TRBJ2-5 | TRBV4-2 | NA | NA | CASSQDLRGETQYF | TGTGCCAGCAGCCAAGATCTCAGGGGAGAGACCCAGTACTTC
TRBJ1-4 | TRBV28 | NA | TRBD1 | CASGRDSATNEKLFF | TGTGCCAGCGGCCGGGACAGTGCAACTAATGAAAAACTGTTTTTT
TRBJ1-6 | TRBV7-9 | NA | TRBD1 | CASSRDRDLYSPLHF | TGTGCCAGCAGCCGGGACAGGGACCTTTATTCACCCCTCCACTTT
TRBJ1-5 | TRBV5-1 | NA | TRBD1 | CASSVDRGQPQHF | TGCGCCAGCAGCGTGGACAGGGGACAGCCCCAGCATTTT
TRBJ1-2 | TRBV6-6 | NA | TRBD1 | CASRRTGGTYGYTF | TGTGCCAGCAGGAGGACAGGGGGGACGTATGGCTACACCTTC
TRBJ1-6 | TRBV2 | few | TRBD1 | CASSGTGSSYNSPLHF | TGTGCCAGCAGCGGGACAGGGAGCTCCTATAATTCACCCCTCCACTTT
TRBJ2-5 | TRBV9 | NA | NA | CASSASGLGVGETQYF | TGTGCCAGCAGCGCCTCGGGACTGGGGGTTGGGGAGACCCAGTACTTC
TRBJ2-3 | TRBV6-4 | few | NA | CASSAGYTDTQYF | TGTGCCAGCAGTGCAGGGTACACAGATACGCAGTATTTT